Described below is a single T cell receptor (beta chain) sequence and its context. This specimen comes from a study of CD8+CD57+ T cells in acquired aplastic anemia. For CDR3 and TCR beta VDJ profiling, genomic DNA was the template used. TCRdb re-analysed the reads in MiXCR, keeping a single row per CDR3 protein. The sample consists of about 150,000 distinct CDR3 sequences, 52% of them appearing once. CD8+CD57+ cell expansion had been shown by flow cytometry in patients chosen for sequencing. This CDR3 has 14 amino acids. V was pared by 0 bases and J by 0 bases, with 6 bases between. The V gene's germline CDR1 is LGHNA and CDR2 YNFKEQ.

Sequenced sample: sorted CD4+, CD8+, or CD8+CD57+ T cells (not recorded which) from PBMCs. This chain links TRBV4-2 with TRBJ2-7; no reliable D call. The clonotype was recovered from a human donor with aplastic anemia. As DNA, the CDR3 is TGTGCCAGCAGCCAAGAGGCCGGCTCCTACGAGCAGTACTTC. This encodes CASSQEAGSYEQYF.